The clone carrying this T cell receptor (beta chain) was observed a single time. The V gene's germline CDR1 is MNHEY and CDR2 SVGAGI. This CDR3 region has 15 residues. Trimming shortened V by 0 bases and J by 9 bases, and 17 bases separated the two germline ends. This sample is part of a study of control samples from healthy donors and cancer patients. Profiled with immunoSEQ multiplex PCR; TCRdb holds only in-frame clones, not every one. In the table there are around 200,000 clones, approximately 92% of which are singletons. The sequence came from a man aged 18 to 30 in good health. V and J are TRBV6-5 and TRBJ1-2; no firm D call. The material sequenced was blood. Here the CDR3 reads CASSYSLGSIDRYTF. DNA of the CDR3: TGTGCCAGCAGTTACTCGTTAGGGTCAATCGATCGCTACACCTTC.